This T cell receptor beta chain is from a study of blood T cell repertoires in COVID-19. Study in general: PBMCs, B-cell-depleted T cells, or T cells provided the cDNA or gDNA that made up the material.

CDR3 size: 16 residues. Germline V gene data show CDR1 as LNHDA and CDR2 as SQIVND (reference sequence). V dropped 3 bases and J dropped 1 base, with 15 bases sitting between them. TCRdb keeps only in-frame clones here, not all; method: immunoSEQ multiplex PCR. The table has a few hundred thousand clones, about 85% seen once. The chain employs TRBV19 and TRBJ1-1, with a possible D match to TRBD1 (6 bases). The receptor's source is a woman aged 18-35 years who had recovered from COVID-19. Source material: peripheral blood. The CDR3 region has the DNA TGTGCCAGTAGTATTTGGGGGGGCCGGGAGAACACTGAAGCTTTCTTT. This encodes CASSIWGGRENTEAFF.